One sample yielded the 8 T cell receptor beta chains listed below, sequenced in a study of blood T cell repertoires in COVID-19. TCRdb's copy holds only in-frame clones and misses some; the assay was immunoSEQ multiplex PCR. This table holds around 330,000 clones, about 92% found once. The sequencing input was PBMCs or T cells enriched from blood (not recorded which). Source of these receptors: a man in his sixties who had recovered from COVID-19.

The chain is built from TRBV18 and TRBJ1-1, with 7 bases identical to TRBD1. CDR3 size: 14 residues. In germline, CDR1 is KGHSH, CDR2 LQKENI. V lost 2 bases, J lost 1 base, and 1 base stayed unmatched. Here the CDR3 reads CASSPGTANTEAFF. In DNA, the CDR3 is TGTGCCAGCTCACCAGGGACAGCGAACACTGAAGCTTTCTTT.

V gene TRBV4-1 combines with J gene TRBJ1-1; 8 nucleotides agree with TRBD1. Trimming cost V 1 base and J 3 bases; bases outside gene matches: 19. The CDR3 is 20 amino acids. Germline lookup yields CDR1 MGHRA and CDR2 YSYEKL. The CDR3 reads CASSQVQIRRGLIFHTEAFF. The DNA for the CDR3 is TGCGCCAGCAGCCAAGTCCAAATTCGCAGGGGGCTAATTTTTCACACTGAAGCTTTCTTT.

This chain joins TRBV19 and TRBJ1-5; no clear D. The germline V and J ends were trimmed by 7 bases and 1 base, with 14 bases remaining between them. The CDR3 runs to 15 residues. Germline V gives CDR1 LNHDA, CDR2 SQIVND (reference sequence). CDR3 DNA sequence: TGTGCCAGTACTCCGAGGGCCACGAGCAATCAGCCCCAGCATTTT. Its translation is CASTPRATSNQPQHF.

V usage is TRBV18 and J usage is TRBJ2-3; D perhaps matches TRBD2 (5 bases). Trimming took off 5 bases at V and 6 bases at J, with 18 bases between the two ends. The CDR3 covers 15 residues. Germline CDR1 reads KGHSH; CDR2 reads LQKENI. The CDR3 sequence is CASSKAELYGDTQYF. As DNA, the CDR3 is TGTGCCAGCTCAAAAGCGGAATTGTACGGGGATACGCAGTATTTT.

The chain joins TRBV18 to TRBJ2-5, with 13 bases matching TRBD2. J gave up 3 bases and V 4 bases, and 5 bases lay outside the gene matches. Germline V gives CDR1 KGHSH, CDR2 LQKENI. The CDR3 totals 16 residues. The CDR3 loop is CASSQLTSGGKETQYF. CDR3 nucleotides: TGTGCCAGCTCACAACTGACTAGCGGGGGGAAAGAGACCCAGTACTTC.

Here the CDR3 DNA reads TGTGCCAGCAGCCCGGGGATGGTCCGAGAAGGGGGCTACACCTTC. Amino acids: CASSPGMVREGGYTF. The J gene is TRBJ1-2, the V gene TRBV21-1. TRBV21-1 is annotated as a pseudogene. The CDR3 runs to 15 residues.

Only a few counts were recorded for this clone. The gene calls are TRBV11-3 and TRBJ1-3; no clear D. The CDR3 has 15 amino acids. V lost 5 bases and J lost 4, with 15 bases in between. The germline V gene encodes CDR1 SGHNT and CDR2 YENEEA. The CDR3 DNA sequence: TGTGCCAGCAGCATACGGTCGATATCGGGAAACACCATATATTTT. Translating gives CASSIRSISGNTIYF.

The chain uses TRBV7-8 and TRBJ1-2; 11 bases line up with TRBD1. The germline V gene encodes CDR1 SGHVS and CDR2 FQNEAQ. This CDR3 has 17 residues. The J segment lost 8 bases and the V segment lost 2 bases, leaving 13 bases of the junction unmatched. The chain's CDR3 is CASSLFQGQGATEGYTF. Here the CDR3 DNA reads TGTGCCAGCAGCTTATTTCAAGGACAGGGGGCGACGGAAGGCTACACCTTC.